These 10 T cell receptor beta chains originate from one sample sequenced in a study of regulatory T cells in long-lasting Graves disease. The time point is: newly diagnosed GD, antithyroid drugs for less than 3 months. Isolated PBMC RNA provided the starting material for the TCR library. With iRepertoire HTBI primers and Arm-PCR of CDR3 regions, TCR beta libraries were built. TCRdb re-called the multiplex PCR reads with MiXCR, one entry per CDR3 protein. This table holds more than 450,000 distinct CDR3 sequences, 12% found once. This sample was shared with a second study, whose subject was T cells in Graves' hyperthyroidism and ophthalmopathy.

The sample consisted of peripheral blood mononuclear cells (PBMCs), taken at new diagnosis, from a patient treated with antithyroid drugs. The receptors originated from a young woman with Graves disease.

This clonotype came up many times. V is TRBV30 and J is TRBJ1-1; D is ambiguous. The CDR3 loop spans 13 amino acids. Trimming pared 0 bases from V and 0 bases from J, leaving 5 bases between. Germline-derived CDR1 and CDR2 are GTSNPN and SVGIG (reference sequence). The CDR3 DNA follows: TGTGCCTGGAGTGTGCATATGAACACTGAAGCTTTCTTT. Encoded protein: CAWSVHMNTEAFF.

This clonotype was recorded at least ten times. The V and J genes are TRBV11-3 and TRBJ2-1; D is undetermined. Germline CDR1 is SGHNT and CDR2 is YENEEA. Trimming took 3 bases from V and 4 from J, leaving 13 bases between them. This CDR3 has 15 residues. The CDR3 sequence: CASSFDWKPYNEQFF. The CDR3 DNA is TGTGCCAGCAGCTTCGATTGGAAACCGTACAATGAGCAGTTCTTC.

In the case of this clonotype: This sequence is one base from a far larger clone and is likely a read error. The chain couples TRBV11-2 to TRBJ1-4; 11 bases fit TRBD1. V was clipped by 6 bases and J by 7 bases; unmatched bases: 4. The CDR3 runs 14 residues. Germline V CDR1 and CDR2: SGHAT, FQNNGV. The DNA of the CDR3 is TGTGCCAGCAGAGCCGGGACAGGGGGTGAAAAACTGTTTTTT. Protein: CASRAGTGGEKLFF.

This clonotype occurred many times. The rearrangement joins TRBV6-2 or TRBV6-3 to TRBJ2-2; D is undetermined. Trimming shortened V by 0 bases and J by 6 bases, and 8 bases separated the two germline ends. Germline CDR1 reads MNHEY; CDR2 reads SVGEGT. The length of the CDR3 is 14 residues. In nucleotides, the CDR3 is TGTGCCAGCAGTTACTCCGCCGGGCCCGGGGAGCTGTTTTTT. It is translated as CASSYSAGPGELFF.

The chain uses TRBV7-3 and TRBJ2-2, with a possible D match to TRBD1 (7 bases). CDR1 and CDR2 from the germline V gene are SGHTA and FQGTGA. Trimming pared 1 base from V and 0 bases from J, leaving 12 bases between. The CDR3 is 17 residues long. Here the CDR3 reads CASSLSGGTANTGELFF. As DNA, the CDR3 is TGTGCCAGCAGCTTAAGTGGGGGGACAGCGAACACCGGGGAGCTGTTTTTT.

This chain links TRBV25-1 with TRBJ2-5; D not resolved. The DNA end favors TRBJ2-1, so the J call may be wrong. The CDR3 is 11 amino acids. Germline lookup yields CDR1 MGHDK and CDR2 SYGVNS. The CDR3 here is CARRMDRRQFF. DNA of the CDR3: TGTGCCAGGAGGATGGACCGGCGGCAGTTCTTC.

The chain links TRBV19 to TRBJ1-1; possible D gene TRBD1, 6 bases. CDR1 and CDR2 (germline): LNHDA, SQIVND (reference sequence). Trimming took off 7 bases at V and 0 bases at J, with 12 bases between the two ends. The CDR3 sequence is 14 residues long. CDR3 sequence: CASMVGTMNTEAFF. Written as DNA, the CDR3 is TGTGCCAGTATGGTTGGGACAATGAACACTGAAGCTTTCTTT.

This clonotype came up many times. The chain joins TRBV24-1 to TRBJ1-1, with D hard to call. The germline V gene encodes CDR1 KGHDR and CDR2 SFDVKD. V gave up 1 base and J gave up 7 bases, with 6 bases separating them. The length of the CDR3 is 12 residues. CDR3 DNA sequence: TGTGCCACCAGTGATTTCTGGGGTGAAGCTTTCTTT. The encoded protein is CATSDFWGEAFF.

A remark on this clonotype: Sequence at one end of the junction differs from germline and may be a read error. Here the CDR3 reads CASSSPRWDRGNEPFF. In DNA form, the CDR3 reads TGTGCCAGCAGCTCCCCCCGTTGGGACAGGGGCAATGAGCCGTTCTTC. This chain links TRBV28 with TRBJ2-1; 10 positions agree with TRBD1. The germline V gene has CDR1 MDHEN and CDR2 SYDVKM. The CDR3 contains 16 residues. The full variable domain, completed using reference TRBV28 and TRBJ2-1, is DVKVTQSSRYLVKRTGEKVFLECVQDMDHENMFWYRQDPGLGLRLIYFSYDVKMKEKGDIPEGYSVSREKKERFSLILESASTNQTSMYLCASSSPRWDRGNEPFFGPGTRLTVL.

This chain links TRBV6-1 with TRBJ2-2; the D gene is possibly TRBD1 (5 bases). Germline CDR1 MNHNS, CDR2 SASEGT. V was trimmed by 8 bases and J by 4 bases, leaving 14 bases between them. CDR3 length: 14 amino acids. Here the CDR3 DNA reads TGTGCCAGCGCCGGCCCCAGGGCCACCGGGGAGCTGTTTTTT. Amino acid sequence: CASAGPRATGELFF.